Presented here are 12 T cell receptor beta chains from one specimen sequenced in a study of blood T cell repertoires in COVID-19. Sequencing was performed with immunoSEQ multiplex PCR; in TCRdb, only in-frame clones are kept and a portion is missing. The sample lists 55,000 to 65,000 clones; 78% were seen once. Specimen: peripheral blood. The receptors derive from a human donor in a cohort sampled during active COVID-19.

The chain joins TRBV5-1 to TRBJ2-7, with 8 positions matching TRBD1. The CDR3 loop spans 15 amino acids. Per germline, CDR1 SGHRS and CDR2 YFSETQ. Trimming removed 0 bases from V and 6 bases from J; junction bases left unmatched: 8. The CDR3 sequence is CASSLEWQGAGEQYF. The DNA for the CDR3 is TGCGCCAGCAGCTTGGAGTGGCAGGGGGCCGGCGAGCAGTACTTC.

This clone showed up just once. This rearrangement joins TRBV9 to TRBJ2-1; D ambiguous. The CDR3 has 13 residues. Trimming stripped 4 bases from V and 12 bases from J, with 17 bases between. From germline, CDR1 is SGDLS and CDR2 YYNGEE. Here the CDR3 reads CASSTSPDRWQFF. CDR3 nucleotides: TGTGCCAGCAGCACCTCCCCCGATCGGTGGCAGTTCTTC. Using reference TRBV9 and TRBJ2-1 for the parts outside the CDR3, the full variable domain is DSGVTQTPKHLITATGQRVTLRCSPRSGDLSVYWYQQSLDQGLQFLIQYYNGEERAKGNILERFSAQQFPDLHSELNLSSLELGDSALYFCASSTSPDRWQFFGPGTRLTVL.

V usage is TRBV29-1 and J usage is TRBJ2-7; TRBD1 agrees at 9 bases. V shed 4 bases and J 5 bases; nucleotides not matched to a gene: 6. The germline gives CDR1 SQVTM, CDR2 ANQGSEA. The CDR3 has 13 amino acids. CDR3 loop: CSVAGQGMDEQYF. The CDR3 nucleotides are TGCAGCGTTGCAGGACAGGGGATGGACGAGCAGTACTTC.

This clone has only a few counts. V is TRBV2 and J is TRBJ2-5, with D perhaps TRBD2 (6 bases). CDR3 length equals 17 residues. With 0 bases removed from V and 4 bases from J, the gap between germline ends came to 18 bases. Germline CDR1 reads SNHLY; CDR2 reads FYNNEI. As DNA, the CDR3 is TGTGCCAGCAGTGAAGCGAACTTACTAGCTGGAATAGAGACCCAGTACTTC. Its translation: CASSEANLLAGIETQYF.

V is TRBV6-5 and J is TRBJ1-2; TRBD1 agrees at 9 bases. The trim removed 8 bases at V and 7 bases at J, leaving 8 bases unmatched. The CDR3 spans 13 residues. Germline V gives CDR1 MNHEY, CDR2 SVGAGI. CDR3 amino acids: CASRQQGAGGYTF. The CDR3 DNA reads TGTGCCAGCCGTCAACAGGGGGCTGGTGGCTACACCTTC.

The CDR3 DNA reads as TGTGCCAGCTCACGTGTCAGGGAAAAAAACATTCAGTACTTC. Its translation is CASSRVREKNIQYF. The V call is TRBV18, the J call TRBJ2-4, with D possibly TRBD1 on 5 matching bases. Germline assignment: CDR1 KGHSH and CDR2 LQKENI. V lost 4 bases to trimming and J lost 4 bases, with 11 bases between them. The CDR3 runs to 14 residues.

This rearrangement joins TRBV6-5 to TRBJ2-7; 12 bases map to TRBD2. The CDR3 runs 14 residues. Germline trimming cut 6 bases from V and 1 base from J; bases unmatched to any gene: 1. CDR1 MNHEY and CDR2 SVGAGI come from the germline V gene. DNA of the CDR3: TGTGCCAGCAGCACTAGCGGGGGGTCCTACGAGCAGTACTTC. This encodes CASSTSGGSYEQYF.

This clone was detected a few times. The V call is TRBV9, the J call TRBJ1-2, with a weak D call TRBD1 (6 bases). Germline V gives CDR1 SGDLS, CDR2 YYNGEE. The CDR3 length is 16 residues. Trimming cost V 3 bases and J 6 bases, with 21 bases left between them. DNA for the CDR3: TGTGCCAGCAGCGCTGGGGGCGCGGCCGGGTATCATGGCTACACCTTC. Its protein is CASSAGGAAGYHGYTF.

The chain links TRBV6-6 to TRBJ2-1; 9 nucleotides agree with TRBD2. The CDR3 extends over 15 amino acids. CDR1 is MNHNY, CDR2 SVGAGI, per germline (reference sequence). V gave up 1 base and J gave up 7 bases; unmatched junction bases: 5. The CDR3, as DNA: TGTGCCAGCAGTTACTTCGGGACTAGCTCAAATGAGCAGTTCTTC. Its translation is CASSYFGTSSNEQFF.

This sequence joins TRBV7-3 and TRBJ1-1; the D gene is possibly TRBD1 (5 bases). The V gene lost 5 bases and the J gene lost 7 bases, with 17 bases spanning the gap. Germline V gene data show CDR1 as SGHTA and CDR2 as FQGTGA. This CDR3 spans 14 amino acids. The CDR3 sequence is CASSPRRGSNEAFF. CDR3 bases: TGTGCCAGCAGCCCTCGACGGGGGTCGAATGAAGCTTTCTTT.

V gene TRBV12-5 combines with J gene TRBJ1-1; D unresolved. This CDR3 has 17 residues. The V end was cut by 1 base, the J end by 5 bases, with 20 bases between. The germline gives CDR1 LGHNT, CDR2 FRNRAP. DNA of the CDR3: TGTGCTAGTGGTTTGGAAAAGGGTACGGGGTACGCGACTGAAGCTTTCTTT. It yields the protein CASGLEKGTGYATEAFF.

This chain uses TRBV24-1 with TRBJ1-2; D is undetermined. The CDR3 is made up of 11 amino acids. V lost 7 bases, J lost 4 bases, and 6 bases lay in between. In germline, CDR1 is KGHDR, CDR2 SFDVKD. This CDR3 reads CATSGIYGYTF. CDR3 bases: TGTGCCACCAGCGGGATCTATGGCTACACCTTC.